The entry below describes one T cell receptor beta chain. The assay used deep level. Profiled with immunoSEQ multiplex PCR; TCRdb holds only in-frame clones, not every one. The sample holds roughly 500,000 clones; around 79% are singletons and the top ten take around 14%. The sample originates from a study of shared clonotypes between healthy human individuals. The CDR3 length is 12 residues. V gave up 8 bases and J gave up 4 bases, with 10 bases separating them. Germline CDR1 and CDR2: MNHNS and SASEGT. Material: PBMCs. V and J are TRBV6-1 and TRBJ2-3; the D gene is possibly TRBD2 (5 bases). This receptor was identified in a woman between 35 and 50 years old in good health. Some clones in this sample may be carry-over from other donors' samples. The CDR3 is CASGSPSDTQYF. In DNA form, the CDR3 reads TGTGCCAGCGGGAGCCCCTCAGATACGCAGTATTTT.